This TCR beta chain stems from a study of blood T cell repertoires in COVID-19. Background on the study: Acute and convalescent COVID-19 specimens originated in the United States, Italy and Spain. PBMCs, B-cell-depleted T cells, or T cells were the source of the cDNA or gDNA that made up the material.

V was clipped by 4 bases and J by 2 bases, with 9 bases between them. The CDR3 has 14 residues. Germline V gene data show CDR1 as MNHEY and CDR2 as SMNVEV (reference sequence). As processed by the authors: Counts of nucleated cells, estimated from reference gene primer amplification, were obtained. The protocol was immunoSEQ multiplex PCR, while the TCRdb copy is restricted to in-frame clones and leaves out a portion. V and J calls and clone size follow that table, whereas D and trimming were derived from the DNA. The sample yields 150,000 to 180,000 clones, 83% seen once. Sequenced: peripheral blood. This sequence originates from a woman aged 55-70 years with COVID-19, enrolled during active disease. The chain has TRBV27 and TRBJ1-5; D gene unclear. CDR3 amino acids: CASSWRLGNQPQHF. The CDR3 DNA reads as TGTGCCAGCAGTTGGAGATTGGGCAATCAGCCCCAGCATTTT.